A single T cell receptor (beta chain) is shown here with its context. The antigen remains undetermined. The CDR3 has 17 residues. The V gene's germline CDR1 is MNHEY and CDR2 SMNVEV (reference sequence). Between the trimmed V and J ends, which lost 0 bases and 8 bases, there was a span of 21 bases. One entry per CDR3 protein, called by TCRdb with MiXCR from the 5' RACE reads. The table includes hundreds of thousands of distinct CDR3 sequences, under 9% detected once. The record originates from a study of identical twins. Study outcomes and limitations: Cord blood beta clonotypes that were abundant carried fewer insertions, and memory repertoires showed no such trend. Twin sharing of out-of-frame TCR alpha was underestimated by models in monozygotic pairs.

Only healthy Caucasians were enrolled as donors. These records were also assigned to another study, of yellow fever vaccine responses in identical twins. That study reports: Reports say the vaccine T cell response in twins looked partly convergent and partly personalized.

Specimen: PBMCs. V usage is TRBV27 and J usage is TRBJ2-3; D gene ambiguous. The clonotype originates from a woman aged 18-29 years in good health. CDR3 in amino acids: CASSLSIPGLPMGTQYF. The DNA for the CDR3 is TGTGCCAGCAGTTTATCTATTCCGGGCCTACCGATGGGTACGCAGTATTTT.